Listed here are 31 T cell receptor beta chains from one sample, sequenced in a study of CD8+CD57+ T cells in acquired aplastic anemia (dated by TCRdb to about 2018). Patients chosen for sequencing had shown expansion of CD8+CD57+ cells by flow cytometry. The reads were generated on an Illumina HiSeq 2000. TCR beta VDJ combination and CDR3 sequence profiling used genomic DNA as the template. TCRdb handled the public reads itself, with Q25 trimming in fastp and clone calling in MiXCR, and kept productive beta chains. Identical CDR3 protein sequences are pooled into one entry, listed with their most common genes and DNA. The sample includes approximately 260,000 distinct CDR3 sequences, with 82% observed a single time. 35% to 50% of the sample comes from the top ten. Sequenced sample: sorted CD4+, CD8+, or CD8+CD57+ T cells (not recorded which) from PBMCs. The receptors here all came from a human donor with aplastic anemia.

This clonotype was seen a handful of times. The V gene is TRBV7-6, the J gene TRBJ1-2; D is unclear. CDR1 SGHVS and CDR2 FNYEAQ come from the germline V gene. Trimming shortened V by 6 bases and J by 12 bases, and 26 bases separated the two germline ends. The CDR3 covers 15 residues. Here the CDR3 reads CASSLSSYNSPLHTF. In DNA form, the CDR3 reads TGTGCCAGCAGTTTGAGTTCCTACAATTCACCCCTCCACACCTTC. Complete variable domain (other parts from reference TRBV7-6 and TRBJ1-2): GAGVSQSPRYKVTKRGQDVALRCDPISGHVSLYWYRQALGQGPEFLTYFNYEAQQDKSGLPNDRFSAERPEGSISTLTIQRTEQRDSAMYRCASSLSSYNSPLHTFGSGTRLTVV.

The CDR3 here is CASAVGLTYVQYFYTF. CDR3 bases: TGTGCCAGCGCCGTGGGACTCACCTACGTGCAGTACTTCTACACCTTC. V gene TRBV7-6 combines with J gene TRBJ1-2; D is perhaps TRBD1 (5 bases). Germline V gives CDR1 SGHVS, CDR2 FNYEAQ. The CDR3 runs to 16 residues. V lost 8 bases and J 10 bases, leaving 29 bases between the germline ends. Using reference TRBV7-6 and TRBJ1-2 for the parts outside the CDR3, the full variable domain is GAGVSQSPRYKVTKRGQDVALRCDPISGHVSLYWYRQALGQGPEFLTYFNYEAQQDKSGLPNDRFSAERPEGSISTLTIQRTEQRDSAMYRCASAVGLTYVQYFYTFGSGTRLTVV.

This clonotype has a handful of counts. J is TRBJ2-2 and V is TRBV5-1; D is unclear. V lost 4 bases and J lost 2, with 9 bases in between. The germline V gene has CDR1 SGHRS and CDR2 YFSETQ. This CDR3 has 14 residues. CDR3 nucleotide sequence: TGCGCCAGCAGCAATCCTGTTAACACCGGGGAGCTGTTTTTT. It encodes CASSNPVNTGELFF.

The chain couples TRBV7-2 to TRBJ1-4, with D perhaps TRBD1 (6 bases). This CDR3 comprises 16 residues. V lost 4 bases, J lost 8 bases, and 20 bases lay in between. The V gene's germline CDR1 is SGHTA and CDR2 FQGNSA. DNA of the CDR3: TGTGCCAGCAGCTCAATCGGCAGGGGCCACACGGAAAAACTGTTTTTT. Encoded protein: CASSSIGRGHTEKLFF. The entire variable domain, with the rest obtained from reference TRBV7-2 and TRBJ1-4, is as follows: GAGVSQSPSNKVTEKGKDVELRCDPISGHTALYWYRQSLGQGLEFLIYFQGNSAPDKSGLPSDRFSAERTGGSVSTLTIQRTQQEDSAVYLCASSSIGRGHTEKLFFGSGTQLSVL.

To note about this clonotype: Given the absence of the conserved phenylalanine or tryptophan at the CDR3 end, a read error is likely. The limits of the CDR3 on the DNA are not certain, so only TCRdb's listed CDR3 is given. V gene TRBV7-2 combines with J gene TRBJ2-3; the tabulated D call, TRBD1, remains unverified against the DNA. Termini included, the CDR3 measures 13 amino acids. Germline V CDR1 and CDR2: SGHTA, FQGNSA. CDR3 region: CASVPGEGATDPV.

A remark on this clonotype: A read error is likely, as this CDR3 ends without the conserved phenylalanine or tryptophan. No DNA is shown, since the ends of the CDR3 on it are uncertain; the CDR3 is the one TCRdb lists. The chain joins TRBV2 to TRBJ2-6; the DNA was not compared with TRBD2, the D call given in the table. The CDR3 is 16 amino acids long, termini counted. Per the germline V gene, CDR1 is SNHLY and CDR2 is FYNNEI. The CDR3 protein is CASSLAGSYGANVRTV.

The gene calls are TRBV28 and TRBJ1-5; D is undetermined. V was pared by 4 bases and J by 6 bases, with 13 bases between. The CDR3 has 14 amino acids. Per germline, CDR1 MDHEN and CDR2 SYDVKM. The CDR3 loop reads CASSYPGRVQPQHF. DNA for the CDR3: TGTGCCAGCAGTTACCCCGGAAGGGTTCAGCCCCAGCATTTT.

This clonotype was observed a single time. V and J are TRBV7-3 and TRBJ1-6; D perhaps matches TRBD1 (5 bases). V lost 5 bases to trimming and J lost 8 bases, with 10 bases between them. The CDR3 runs to 13 residues. Per the germline V gene, CDR1 is SGHTA and CDR2 is FQGTGA. This chain's CDR3 is CASSHSRDSPLHF. The CDR3 nucleotides are TGTGCCAGCAGCCACAGCAGGGATTCACCCCTCCACTTT. The variable domain in full, with the rest retrieved from reference TRBV7-3 and TRBJ1-6, is GAGVSQTPSNKVTEKGKYVELRCDPISGHTALYWYRQSLGQGPEFLIYFQGTGAADDSGLPNDRFFAVRPEGSVSTLKIQRTERGDSAVYLCASSHSRDSPLHFGNGTRLTVT.

The genes are TRBV9 and TRBJ2-3, with D possibly TRBD1 on 6 matching bases. Trimming removed 7 bases at V and 15 bases at J, with 24 bases between. This CDR3 has 13 amino acids. Germline assignment: CDR1 SGDLS and CDR2 YYNGEE. The CDR3 DNA reads as TGTGCCAGCCTGGACGGGTACAGGGCTAGGCACTATTTT. It specifies CASLDGYRARHYF.

The chain employs TRBV4-3 and TRBJ2-3; possible D gene TRBD2, 6 bases. Per the germline V gene, CDR1 is LGHNA and CDR2 is YSLEER. The CDR3 contains 12 residues. Trimming removed 8 bases at V and 4 bases at J, with 10 bases between. The CDR3 reads CASRAGPDTQYF. The DNA of the CDR3 is TGCGCCAGCCGCGCGGGACCAGATACGCAGTATTTT.

Of note for this clonotype: A junction end diverges from the germline sequence, so it may reflect a read error. The chain uses TRBV7-2 and TRBJ2-2; weak D call: TRBD2 (5 bases). CDR1 is SGHTA and CDR2 is FQGNSA in the germline V gene. The CDR3 consists of 12 residues. CDR3 in DNA: TGTGCCAGCAGCTTAGCGCCCGGGGAGCTGATTTTT. Translating it yields CASSLAPGELIF. Complete variable domain (other parts from reference TRBV7-2 and TRBJ2-2): GAGVSQSPSNKVTEKGKDVELRCDPISGHTALYWYRQSLGQGLEFLIYFQGNSAPDKSGLPSDRFSAERTGGSVSTLTIQRTQQEDSAVYLCASSLAPGELIFGEGSRLTVL.

CDR3 amino acids: CASSSIDREGGNTEAFF. The CDR3 bases are TGTGCCAGCAGCTCAATCGACAGGGAGGGAGGAAACACTGAAGCTTTCTTT. The chain recombines TRBV11-2 with TRBJ1-1; 7 bases map to TRBD1. The CDR3 is made up of 17 amino acids. Germline assignment: CDR1 SGHAT and CDR2 FQNNGV. V trimming: 4 bases; J trimming: 2 bases; junction bases outside the gene matches: 13.

Points on this clonotype: This is likely a read error, given that the CDR3 carries no conserved phenylalanine or tryptophan at its end. CDR3 loop: CASSVGGDGYTS. The CDR3, as DNA: TGTGCCAGCAGCGTAGGAGGCGATGGGTACACCAGC. This chain links TRBV7-3 with TRBJ1-2; D is unresolved. The length of the CDR3 is 12 residues. CDR1 and CDR2 (germline): SGHTA, FQGTGA.

To note about this clonotype: It is unclear where the CDR3 begins or ends on the DNA, so no DNA is shown, and the CDR3 is as TCRdb lists it. This chain connects TRBV2 to TRBJ2-6. A total of 15 residues make up the CDR3, ends included. Looked up from germline, CDR1 is SNHLY and CDR2 is FYNNEI. The CDR3 loop is CASGPWGSGANVLTF.

This clonotype was seen a few times. A junction end diverges from the germline sequence, so it may reflect a read error. J is TRBJ2-3 and V is TRBV19; 10 positions match TRBD2. The V gene's germline CDR1 is LNHDA and CDR2 SQIVND (reference sequence). The CDR3 has 14 amino acids. The CDR3: CASSLAGGPDTEHF. The CDR3 nucleotides are TGTGCCAGTAGTTTAGCGGGAGGTCCCGACACGGAGCATTTT.

This clonotype has just a few counts. The chain joins TRBV7-6 to TRBJ2-1, with 11 positions matching TRBD2. CDR1 and CDR2 (germline): SGHVS, FNYEAQ. V lost 4 bases, J lost 2 bases, and 1 base stayed unmatched. This CDR3 contains 15 residues. CDR3 nucleotides: TGTGCCAGCAGCTCGACTAGCGGGACCTACAATGAGCAGTTCTTC. Its translation is CASSSTSGTYNEQFF.

The V call is TRBV7-3, the J call TRBJ1-1, with a possible D match to TRBD1 (5 bases). V dropped 6 bases and J dropped 11 bases, with 28 bases sitting between them. CDR3 size: 16 residues. Germline lookup yields CDR1 SGHTA and CDR2 FQGTGA. The CDR3 region is CASSTGGTWGETQAFF. The DNA for the CDR3 is TGTGCCAGCAGTACTGGCGGGACTTGGGGAGAGACCCAGGCTTTCTTT.

This chain links TRBV7-2 with TRBJ2-1, with 7 bases identical to TRBD2. The CDR3 length is 15 residues. Looked up from germline, CDR1 is SGHTA and CDR2 is FQGNSA. V shed 4 bases, J shed 2 bases, and the junction held 5 bases outside the gene matches. This CDR3 reads CASSYGGSPYNEQFF. CDR3 bases: TGTGCCAGCAGCTACGGGGGGAGCCCCTACAATGAGCAGTTCTTC. Full variable domain (remainder filled in from reference TRBV7-2 and TRBJ2-1): GAGVSQSPSNKVTEKGKDVELRCDPISGHTALYWYRQSLGQGLEFLIYFQGNSAPDKSGLPSDRFSAERTGGSVSTLTIQRTQQEDSAVYLCASSYGGSPYNEQFFGPGTRLTVL.

As concerns this clonotype: Without the conserved terminal phenylalanine or tryptophan, this CDR3 likely stems from a read error. Because the CDR3's place on the DNA is in doubt, the DNA is left out and the CDR3 is given as listed by TCRdb. The chain has TRBV7-2 and TRBJ1-2. Including both end residues, the CDR3 is 13 amino acids long. Germline assignment: CDR1 SGHTA and CDR2 FQGNSA. CDR3 protein: CASSFEGGTGTTY.

This chain joins TRBV4-1 and TRBJ1-5; 8 nucleotides agree with TRBD1. Germline V lookup: CDR1 MGHRA, CDR2 YSYEKL. The CDR3 is made up of 15 amino acids. V gave up 0 bases and J gave up 2 bases; unmatched junction bases: 0. The CDR3 sequence is CASSQEDRGNQPQHF. The CDR3 DNA follows: TGCGCCAGCAGCCAAGAGGACAGGGGCAATCAGCCCCAGCATTTT.

The chain is built from TRBV9 and TRBJ2-3; either TRBD1 or TRBD2 may supply D (6 bases each). The CDR3 contains 13 residues. The germline V and J ends were trimmed by 7 bases and 9 bases, with 18 bases remaining between them. Germline V gene sequence: CDR1 SGDLS, CDR2 YYNGEE. For the CDR3, the DNA is TGTGCCAGCGGCGACGGGGGCCGAGAGACGCAGTATTTT. This translates into CASGDGGRETQYF.

The chain recombines TRBV7-9 with TRBJ2-7; D may be TRBD2 (5 bases). Looked up from germline, CDR1 is SEHNR and CDR2 is FQNEAQ (reference sequence). There are 13 residues in the CDR3. The CDR3 sequence is CASSCEKSGERDV. The CDR3 DNA reads TGTGCCAGCAGCTGTGAAAAAAGCGGCGAGCGCGACGTC.

Details on this clonotype: It is likely a read error, because the conserved phenylalanine at the end of the CDR3 is missing. Because the CDR3's place on the DNA is in doubt, the DNA is left out and the CDR3 is given as listed by TCRdb. The rearrangement joins TRBV7-3 to TRBJ2-3. The CDR3 spans 13 amino acids, including both terminal residues. The V gene's germline CDR1 is SGHTA and CDR2 FQGTGA. CDR3 sequence reads: CASSYEGRGAHDE.

A word on this clonotype: In this CDR3 the conserved last residue, phenylalanine or tryptophan, is missing, so a read error is likely. The limits of the CDR3 on the DNA are not certain, so only TCRdb's listed CDR3 is given. V gene TRBV24-1 combines with J gene TRBJ1-4; no check of the table's D call, TRBD1, against the DNA was made. The CDR3 totals 17 residues, both ends included. The germline V gene has CDR1 KGHDR and CDR2 SFDVKD. The chain's CDR3 is CATSDLPGGPTSSTLGR.

The chain couples TRBV10-3 to TRBJ2-7; 7 nucleotides agree with TRBD2. Trimming cost V 5 bases and J 0 bases; bases outside gene matches: 7. The CDR3 is 15 residues long. Germline CDR1 and CDR2: ENHRY and SYGVKD. The CDR3 loop reads CAISSLADNSYEQYF. DNA of the CDR3: TGTGCCATCAGTTCCCTAGCGGATAACTCCTACGAGCAGTACTTC.

Concerning this clonotype itself: One junction end does not reproduce the germline sequence, and a read error may be involved. V is TRBV27 and J is TRBJ2-1; 8 bases align to TRBD2. CDR1 and CDR2 (germline): MNHEY, SMNVEV (reference sequence). The CDR3 runs 12 residues. In DNA, the CDR3 is TGTGCCAGCAGCCCCGTAGCGGGAAGTCTGTCCTTC. Amino acids: CASSPVAGSLSF.

V and J are TRBV9 and TRBJ2-3; perhaps TRBD1 as D (6 bases). There are 16 residues in the CDR3. V was pared by 4 bases and J by 9 bases, with 24 bases between. Germline-derived CDR1 and CDR2 are SGDLS and YYNGEE. The CDR3, as DNA: TGTGCCAGCAGCCAAGAAGGCTCTTCAGGGACACAGACGCAGTATTTT. Its translation: CASSQEGSSGTQTQYF.

This sequence joins TRBV11-2 and TRBJ2-3, with D perhaps matching TRBD1 (6 bases). Germline V gives CDR1 SGHAT, CDR2 FQNNGV. The length of the CDR3 is 13 residues. V lost 5 bases to trimming and J lost 6 bases, with 12 bases between them. CDR3 sequence: CASSAIDRDTQYF. The CDR3 nucleotides are TGTGCCAGCAGCGCAATCGACAGGGATACGCAGTATTTT.

On this clonotype itself: The CDR3 end shows no conserved phenylalanine or tryptophan, and so a read error is likely. The limits of the CDR3 on the DNA are not certain, so only TCRdb's listed CDR3 is given. This sequence joins TRBV7-6 and TRBJ1-2. Germline CDR1 and CDR2: SGHVS and FNYEAQ. The CDR3 extends over 12 residues, inclusive of both ends. This chain's CDR3 is CASSSGLYGNTD.

To note about this clonotype: The conserved phenylalanine or tryptophan normally closing the CDR3 is absent here, so this likely arose from a read error. It is unclear where the CDR3 begins or ends on the DNA, so no DNA is shown, and the CDR3 is as TCRdb lists it. The rearrangement uses TRBV2 and TRBJ2-1; no check of the table's D call, TRBD2, against the DNA was made. The V gene's germline CDR1 is SNHLY and CDR2 FYNNEI. The CDR3 is 16 amino acids in total, end residues counted. The chain's CDR3 is CASSEFAGGNTEAFFG.

Of note for this clonotype: Sequence at one end of the junction differs from germline and may be a read error. The chain combines TRBV7-9 with TRBJ2-5, with D possibly being TRBD1 (5 bases). From germline, CDR1 is SEHNR and CDR2 FQNEAQ (reference sequence). CDR3 size: 12 residues. CDR3 nucleotides: TGTGCCAGCAGCTTTGGGGCAGACGCGCCATCCTTC. Translated: CASSFGADAPSF.